This is a list of T cell receptor beta chains from one sample in a study of T cells after yellow fever vaccination. TCRdb re-derived calls from the 5' RACE reads in MiXCR, one entry per CDR3 protein. The top ten hold approximately 19% of the sample, which has more than 300,000 distinct CDR3 sequences, over 3.5% seen once. This specimen consisted of PBMCs, obtained 15 days after the yellow fever booster vaccination. These receptors were collected from a man between 18 and 29 years old who received the YFV17D yellow fever vaccine. Each CDR3 is given with its conserved first and last residue. A D gene is named only where the DNA matches it firmly. Clone sizes are given selectively: once, few, many, or a class where the clone is expanded.

v_call	j_call	d_call	clone_size	cdr3_nt	cdr3_aa
TRBV12-3/TRBV12-4	TRBJ2-5	NA	few	TGTGCCAGCAGTTTACAGGGTGGCCAAGAGACCCAGTACTTC	CASSLQGGQETQYF
TRBV6-2/TRBV6-3	TRBJ1-5	NA	many	TGTGCCAGCAGTCCCTTCGGACAGCCCCAGCATTTT	CASSPFGQPQHF
TRBV5-1	TRBJ1-1	NA	many	TGCGCCAGCAGCGAGGGACAGAACACTGAAGCTTTCTTT	CASSEGQNTEAFF
TRBV7-3	TRBJ2-3	NA	many	TGTGCCAGCAGCTTAAGCGGAGCCGCAGATACGCAGTATTTT	CASSLSGAADTQYF
TRBV7-6	TRBJ1-1	NA	NA	TGTGCCAGCAGCTTAGGGGCGGGGACGGGACGGAACACTGAAGCTTTCTTT	CASSLGAGTGRNTEAFF
TRBV20-1	TRBJ2-3	NA	NA	TGCAGTGGCCTGATCGGGCTAGCGACCGATACGCAGTATTTT	CSGLIGLATDTQYF
TRBV11-2	TRBJ2-5	NA	many	TGTGCCAGCAGCTTAGATTTCTGGGGAGAGACCCAGTACTTC	CASSLDFWGETQYF
TRBV27	TRBJ1-2	NA	NA	TGTGCCAGCAGTGCCCCCGGGACACCAAACTATGGCTACACCTTC	CASSAPGTPNYGYTF
TRBV11-2	TRBJ2-5	NA	many	TGTGCCAGCGGGACCCAAGAGACCCAGTACTTC	CASGTQETQYF
TRBV6-2/TRBV6-3	TRBJ1-5	NA	NA	TGTGCCAGCATTAGAGGGCTCAATAGCAATCAGCCCCAGCATTTT	CASIRGLNSNQPQHF
TRBV12-3/TRBV12-4	TRBJ2-2	NA	many	TGTGCCAGCAGTTTCTCGAGGAACACCGGGGAGCTGTTTTTT	CASSFSRNTGELFF